Detailed here is one T cell receptor (beta chain). The data were obtained in a study of blood T cell repertoires in COVID-19. Study-level information: PBMCs, B-cell-depleted T cells, or T cells provided the cDNA or gDNA that made up the material.

This CDR3 contains 14 residues. CDR1 and CDR2 (germline): SGHTA, FQGNSA. The V segment lost 3 bases and the J segment 6 bases; nucleotides outside the gene matches: 8. Sequencing used immunoSEQ multiplex PCR; TCRdb keeps in-frame clones, though not all of them. The sample includes roughly 250,000 clones, around 85% seen only once; the top ten take roughly 0.94%. The gene calls are TRBV7-2 and TRBJ2-7; TRBD2 matches 7 bases. Sequencing used peripheral blood. The receptor comes from a human donor with COVID-19, enrolled during active disease. The donor label of this sample is uncertain. The CDR3 spells CASSFGGSVREQYF. The CDR3 nucleotides are TGTGCCAGCAGCTTTGGCGGGAGTGTTCGCGAGCAGTACTTC.